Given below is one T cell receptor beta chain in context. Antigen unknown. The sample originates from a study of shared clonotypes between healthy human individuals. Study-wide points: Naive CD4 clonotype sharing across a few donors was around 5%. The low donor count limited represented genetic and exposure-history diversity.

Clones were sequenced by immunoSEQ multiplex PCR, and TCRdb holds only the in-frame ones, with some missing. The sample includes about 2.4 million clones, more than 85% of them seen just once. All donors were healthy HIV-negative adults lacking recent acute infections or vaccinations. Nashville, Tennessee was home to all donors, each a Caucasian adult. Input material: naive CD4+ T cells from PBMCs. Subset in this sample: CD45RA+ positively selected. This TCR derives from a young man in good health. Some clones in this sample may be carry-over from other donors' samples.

The CDR3 bases are TGTGCCAGCAGCTTACTAGGCGTACGCAATGAGCAGTTCTTC. Amino acid sequence: CASSLLGVRNEQFF. The V gene is TRBV7-3, the J gene TRBJ2-1; no definite D call. Germline V gene data show CDR1 as SGHTA and CDR2 as FQGTGA. Trimming pared 2 bases from V and 6 bases from J, leaving 11 bases between. The CDR3 runs to 14 residues.